Reported below is one T cell receptor beta chain. Its specificity is unknown. The data were produced by immunoSEQ multiplex PCR, yet TCRdb's version contains in-frame clones alone and is incomplete. The table shows about 5,000 clones, with around 89% occurring only once. This sample is drawn from a study of lymphopenia after photon versus proton radiotherapy. Study-wide results and limits: Under photons, naive T cells and diversity fell while effector/memory populations rose. Only patients who died were analyzed for survival; proton advantage is unproven. After lymphocyte nadir, photon-treated repertoires showed oligoclonal expansion, especially CD8+ Temra. Post-nadir TCR diversity decline inversely tracked overall survival among those who died.

CDR1 SGHAT and CDR2 FQNNGV come from the germline V gene. The CDR3 totals 14 residues. Trimming removed 3 bases at V and 4 bases at J, with 12 bases between. The V and J genes are TRBV11-2 and TRBJ1-1; D unresolved. The sequence was collected from a man under 40 with gastric cancer. This specimen consisted of peripheral blood, obtained from a patient treated with photon-based radiotherapy. The CDR3 loop reads CASSLGWESTEAFF. The DNA for the CDR3 is TGTGCCAGCAGCTTGGGTTGGGAGAGCACTGAAGCTTTCTTT.